This T cell receptor (beta chain) emerged from a study of blood T cell repertoires in COVID-19. Looking at the study overall: From the United States, Italy and Spain came samples of acute and convalescent COVID-19. In each case, the material was cDNA or gDNA derived from T cells, B-cell-depleted T cells, or PBMCs.

As processed by the authors: Nucleated cell number was recorded as an estimate derived from reference gene primer amplification. TCRdb keeps only in-frame clones here, not all; method: immunoSEQ multiplex PCR. V and J calls and clone size are as listed in that table; D and trimming were resolved from the DNA. The sample has over 120,000 clones, about 77% seen once; the top ten hold roughly 9%. CDR3 size: 13 residues. Germline V gives CDR1 LNHDA, CDR2 SQIVND (reference sequence). Between the trimmed V and J ends, which lost 4 bases and 4 bases, there was a span of 8 bases. The V call is TRBV19, the J call TRBJ2-1; D call uncertain. The material sequenced was peripheral blood. The TCR was taken from a woman aged 45-60 years with active or convalescent COVID-19. CDR3 DNA sequence: TGTGCCAGTAGTAGGGCTACTTACAATGAGCAGTTCTTC. Protein product: CASSRATYNEQFF.